These 9 T cell receptor beta chains were all obtained from the same sample, sequenced in a study of T cells after yellow fever vaccination (dated by TCRdb to the late 2010s). Library preparation used 5' RACE. These reads were obtained on an Illumina HiSeq 2500. TCRdb applied fastp at Q25 and MiXCR to the public reads, then kept only in-frame beta chains. Every CDR3 protein is listed once, alongside the most common genes and DNA of its rows. The sample table lists some 70,000 distinct CDR3 sequences, about 6% of them with a count of one. Jointly, the top ten make up about 40% of the sample. The treatment or condition tag for this specimen amounts to: live attenuated yellow fever vaccine strain. The specimen comprised CD8+ T cells sorted from PBMCs, sampled about 49 days after the first yellow fever vaccination. Every receptor here comes from a man between 18 and 29 years old who received the YFV17D yellow fever vaccine.

This clonotype was detected a few times. The genes are TRBV6-5 and TRBJ1-6, with unresolved D. The CDR3 sequence is 14 residues long. Trimming cost V 4 bases and J 7 bases, with 11 bases left between them. Germline V gene lookup returns CDR1 MNHEY and CDR2 SVGAGI. The CDR3 protein is CASSSSVANSPLHF. For the CDR3, the DNA is TGTGCCAGCAGTTCCTCGGTTGCCAATTCACCCCTCCACTTT.

The table lists this clonotype with many counts. The V gene is TRBV4-2, the J gene TRBJ2-1, with 9 bases lining up with TRBD2. The V gene end was trimmed by 1 base and the J gene end by 7 bases; junction bases not matched to a gene: 5. The CDR3 contains 15 residues. Per germline, CDR1 LGHNA and CDR2 YNFKEQ. This chain's CDR3 is CASSQVVSGGNEQFF. The CDR3 DNA is TGTGCCAGCAGCCAAGTAGTGAGCGGGGGGAATGAGCAGTTCTTC.

This clonotype was counted only a few times. The V call is TRBV28, the J call TRBJ2-7, with 16 bases that match TRBD2. From germline, CDR1 is MDHEN and CDR2 SYDVKM. The CDR3 has 19 residues. Germline trimming cut 6 bases from V and 5 bases from J; bases unmatched to any gene: 16. The CDR3 region has the DNA TGTGCCAGCAGCGCCCGGGGACTAGCGGGGGGGCGTCTTTGGGACGAGCAGTACGTC. Its translation is CASSARGLAGGRLWDEQYV.

This clonotype was observed many times. The J gene is TRBJ2-3, the V gene TRBV12-3 or TRBV12-4; D remains ambiguous. This CDR3 contains 13 residues. V was cut by 8 bases and J by 2 bases, with 11 bases left in between. CDR3 coding DNA: TGTGCCAGCCGGCTCGGCTACACAGATACGCAGTATTTT. Amino acids: CASRLGYTDTQYF.

This clonotype has only a few counts. J is TRBJ2-3 and V is TRBV29-1, with 10 bases aligning to TRBD1. CDR3 length: 12 residues. V shed 6 bases, J shed 8 bases, and the junction held 5 bases outside the gene matches. Germline loops: CDR1 SQVTM, CDR2 ANQGSEA. Written as DNA, the CDR3 is TGCAGCGTCCCGAGGACAGGGGGTACGCAGTATTTT. Encoded protein: CSVPRTGGTQYF.

In its sample, this clonotype was seen many times. The rearrangement links TRBV5-1 to TRBJ2-7, with 8 bases that match TRBD2. The length of the CDR3 is 14 residues. CDR1 SGHRS and CDR2 YFSETQ come from the germline V gene. V gave up 4 bases and J gave up 2 bases; unmatched junction bases: 5. The CDR3 DNA sequence: TGCGCCAGCAGCCAGGGACTAGGGACCTACGAGCAGTACGTC. Protein sequence: CASSQGLGTYEQYV.

Concerning this clonotype: This may arise from a read error, as a much more abundant clone is one base away. The chain recombines TRBV27 with TRBJ2-6; possibly TRBD1 for D (5 bases). Looked up from germline, CDR1 is MNHEY and CDR2 is SMNVEV (reference sequence). This CDR3 is built from 16 residues. The CDR3 DNA is TGTGCCAGCAGTTTAAAGGCGGCCTCTGGGGCCAACGTCCCGACTTTC. Its protein is CASSLKAASGANVPTF.

This clonotype was detected many times. This rearrangement joins TRBV6-5 to TRBJ2-2; D unclear. The germline CDR1 and CDR2 sequences are MNHEY and SVGAGI. The V end was cut by 3 bases, the J end by 4 bases, with 6 bases between. CDR3 length: 13 residues. CDR3 loop: CASSYGGTGELFF. The DNA for the CDR3 is TGTGCCAGCAGTTATGGTGGCACCGGGGAGCTGTTTTTT.

The table lists this clonotype with many counts. The chain has TRBV6-5 and TRBJ2-1, with 12 bases identical to TRBD2. With V trimmed by 6 bases and J by 4 bases, 4 bases remained unmatched. Per the germline V gene, CDR1 is MNHEY and CDR2 is SVGAGI. The CDR3 extends over 15 amino acids. The CDR3 reads CASRAGTSGYNEQFF. The CDR3 DNA follows: TGTGCCAGCAGAGCCGGGACTAGCGGGTACAATGAGCAGTTCTTC.